A selection of T cell receptor beta chains follows, all from one sample in a study of shared clonotypes between healthy human individuals. Assay: immunoSEQ multiplex PCR; the TCRdb copy retains only in-frame clones and omits some. The repertoire holds around 2,000,000 clones, with around 93% as singletons. Source material: naive CD8+ T cells from PBMCs. These receptors all come from a man aged 18 to 30 in good health. Some clones in this sample may be carry-over from other donors' samples. The CDR3 runs from the conserved cysteine through the conserved F or W. Rows give clone size only sometimes, using once, few, many, or a class for an expanded clone.

TRBV19	TRBJ1-1	-	CASSIGPTFTEAFF
TRBV11-2	TRBJ2-7	-	CASGTGVVYEQYF
TRBV11-3	TRBJ2-1	once	CASSSYGRSEQFF
TRBV9	TRBJ2-5	once	CASSEQGGGETQYF
TRBV11-2	TRBJ2-3	-	CASSPHLRPSTDTQYF
TRBV19	TRBJ1-5	few	CASSTRAHSNQPQHF
TRBV9	TRBJ2-2	once	CASSVALAGVGLPGELFF
TRBV28	TRBJ2-7	-	CASSLSPGLSYEQYF
TRBV6-5	TRBJ1-1	-	CASKYRTFNTEAFF
TRBV27	TRBJ2-1	-	CASSWGAGSGYNEQFF
TRBV5-6	TRBJ2-7	-	CASSPSGRFSYEQYF
TRBV4-1	TRBJ2-7	-	CASSQERQVSYEQYF
TRBV4-2	TRBJ1-1	once	CASSQGAMAGGRGSEAFF
TRBV7-9	TRBJ2-7	-	CASSPGKEQYF
TRBV6-5	TRBJ2-1	-	CASSSPSGQLFF
TRBV20-1	TRBJ2-1	-	CSAPSEGEQFF
TRBV29-1	TRBJ1-2	few	CSGAGGDYGYTF
TRBV28	TRBJ2-5	-	CASSLHIARVGETQYF
TRBV27	TRBJ1-5	-	CASRAGGSNQPQHF
TRBV4-1	TRBJ1-5	-	CASSQRTGTAYQPQHF
TRBV4-2	TRBJ2-2	-	CASSQGGTGGELFF
TRBV7-9	TRBJ2-3	-	CASSLQLAGYIDTQYF
TRBV12-5	TRBJ1-1	-	CASGTTRATEAFF
TRBV11-2	TRBJ2-7	-	CASSYHEGTSGSNEQYF
TRBV27	TRBJ1-1	few	CASSLLGTVNTEAFF